A selection of T cell receptor beta chains follows, all from one sample in a study of post-analysis software for immune sequencing data. TCRdb re-derived calls from the PCR reads in MiXCR, one entry per CDR3 protein. The sample lists hundreds of thousands of distinct CDR3 sequences; around 53% were seen once. The sequenced material came from blood. The receptors were sampled from a girl aged 10 to 17 with multiple sclerosis. CDR3s leave out the opening cysteine and the closing phenylalanine or tryptophan. Each record gives: J gene, V gene, CDR3 length, CDR3 protein.

>TRBJ2-7|TRBV7-9|13
ASSELRQGPYEQY
>.|TRBV5-1|11
ASSPKTWGEQY
>TRBJ2-1|TRBV20-1|12
SASLAGGSNEQF
>TRBJ2-1|TRBV20-1|13
SARASGRASDEQF
>TRBJ2-5|TRBV12-3/TRBV12-4|11
ASSFRAQETQY
>TRBJ1-2|TRBV20-1|13
SARDREGGGYGYT
>.|TRBV7-6|13
ASSSQTSGNYEQY
>TRBJ1-1|TRBV5-1|13
ASSSNSWMEAEAF
>TRBJ2-5|TRBV11-2|14
ASSAWDRGWVETQY
>TRBJ2-5|TRBV20-1|12
SARSGTVKETQY
>TRBJ2-7|TRBV25-1|11
ARTDRVNCEQY